This T cell receptor beta chain is from a study of regulatory T cells in long-lasting Graves disease. The study, taken as a whole, reports: The persistent group shared about 2,600 public clonotypes, more than the 950 to 1,000 shared by new patients.

This clonotype was detected ten times or more. The target antigen is unknown. The ends were cut back, 4 bases at V and 1 base at J, with 4 bases in the middle. The CDR3 length is 12 residues. Assembly of TCR beta libraries relied on iRepertoire HTBI primers together with Arm-PCR of CDR3 regions. TCRdb independently ran MiXCR on the multiplex PCR reads; one entry per CDR3 protein. The data hold hundreds of thousands of distinct CDR3 sequences, with about 16% observed a single time. Indicated time point: newly diagnosed GD, antithyroid drugs for less than 3 months. RNA from PBMCs was the source of the TCR library. These same data were also listed under a study on T cells in Graves' hyperthyroidism and ophthalmopathy. That work states: Stable Graves' hyperthyroidism meant no ophthalmopathy progression within 18 months. Researchers found most expanded thyroid clonotypes above 0.001 in blood as well.

This chain uses TRBV12-3 or TRBV12-4 with TRBJ2-5; D is undetermined. Here the sequenced sample was peripheral blood mononuclear cells (PBMCs), taken at new diagnosis, from a patient treated with antithyroid drugs. This TCR derives from a woman younger than 45 with Graves disease. As DNA, the CDR3 is TGTGCCAGCAGTTCAAGCCAAGAGACCCAGTACTTC. Translated: CASSSSQETQYF.